The T cell receptor beta chain under discussion was sequenced for a study of T cell responses to AZD1222 COVID-19 vaccine. Germline V gene lookup returns CDR1 SGHVS and CDR2 FNYEAQ. The CDR3 runs 15 residues. Deletions cut 1 base from V and 4 bases from J, with 11 bases between. Sequencing used immunoSEQ multiplex PCR; TCRdb keeps in-frame clones, though not all of them. The sample lists about 190,000 clones; around 89% were seen once. The specimen was peripheral blood, collected on day 0 of AZD1222 vaccination. The TCR sequence derives from an adult in good health. The chain joins TRBV7-6 to TRBJ1-3; D uncertain. CDR3 loop: CASSLVGLPGNTIYF. The CDR3 DNA reads TGTGCCAGCAGCTTAGTAGGGCTACCGGGAAACACCATATATTTT.